Detailed here is one T cell receptor (beta chain). This sample is part of a study of blood T cell repertoires in COVID-19. Study overall: PBMCs, B-cell-depleted T cells, or T cells provided the cDNA or gDNA that made up the material.

Authors' methods: Reference gene primer amplification gave nucleated cell count estimates. The method was immunoSEQ multiplex PCR; TCRdb's version includes in-frame clones alone and lacks a portion of them. D and trimming were read from the DNA, whereas the V and J calls and clone size are those reported in that table. The profile shows hundreds of thousands of clones, roughly nine tenths of them singletons. The CDR3 consists of 17 residues. V lost 3 bases and J lost 3; bases outside the gene matches: 13. CDR1 and CDR2 from the germline V gene are LGHDT and YNNKEL (reference sequence). Enrollees, 18 to 89 years old, lived in 24 US areas. Donors in Cohort 3 counted as recovered after two negative PCRs, clearance, or symptom resolution.

The chain links TRBV3-1 (or the pseudogene TRBV3-2) to TRBJ1-2, with TRBD1 matching 7 bases. The clonotype comes from a man in his 60s who had recovered from COVID-19. Sequences were obtained from PBMCs or T cells enriched from blood (not recorded which). The chain's CDR3 is CASSQLVRGRQHYGYTF. The CDR3 DNA is TGTGCCAGCAGCCAGTTGGTAAGGGGGCGACAGCACTATGGCTACACCTTC.